These T cell receptor beta chains were read from a single sample in a study of T cells after yellow fever vaccination. TCRdb recomputed calls from the 5' RACE reads with MiXCR, one row per CDR3 protein. The sample has 300,000 or so distinct CDR3 sequences; about 4% are singletons. This specimen was PBMCs, taken 5 days after the yellow fever booster vaccination. Receptors originate from a man aged 18 to 29 who received the YFV17D yellow fever vaccine. CDR3s include the opening cysteine and the closing phenylalanine or tryptophan. D genes are given only for firm matches. Rows may omit the clone size; those that give it use once, few, many or a size class.

J gene	V gene	clone size	D gene	CDR3 DNA	CDR3 protein
TRBJ2-1	TRBV6-5	NA	NA	TGTGCCAGCAGTTACTCCAACTACAATGAGCAGTTCTTC	CASSYSNYNEQFF
TRBJ2-7	TRBV6-1	few	TRBD1	TGTGCCAGCAGGGAAGGGGGCCGCCCCTACGAGCAGTACTTC	CASREGGRPYEQYF
TRBJ2-5	TRBV10-3	NA	NA	TGTGCCATCAGGGAACAGGGATTACAAGAGACCCAGTACTTC	CAIREQGLQETQYF
TRBJ2-5	TRBV4-1	many	NA	TGCGCCAGCAGCCAAGACGGTTCAAGGGCTCGGGAGACCCAGTACTTC	CASSQDGSRARETQYF
TRBJ1-5	TRBV6-2/TRBV6-3	many	TRBD1	TGTGCCAGCAGGACCGACAGGGTTGGCAATCAGCCCCAGCATTTT	CASRTDRVGNQPQHF
TRBJ1-2	TRBV13	many	TRBD1	TGTGCCAGCAGCGGCACGGCAGGGGGCTATGGCTACACCTTC	CASSGTAGGYGYTF
TRBJ1-6	TRBV7-2	many	TRBD1	TGTGCCAGCAGGGGACAGGATGTCTCCTATAATTCACCCCTCCACTTT	CASRGQDVSYNSPLHF
TRBJ1-1	TRBV5-1	many	NA	TGCGCCAGCAGCTTCGGGGGGTCGAGTATGAACACTGAAGCTTTCTTT	CASSFGGSSMNTEAFF
TRBJ1-1	TRBV29-1	NA	NA	TGCAGCGTCCTGAGGTCGTACACTGAAGCTTTCTTT	CSVLRSYTEAFF
TRBJ2-4	TRBV5-1	few	TRBD1	TGCGCCAGCAGCTCCCCCGACAGGGTAGAAAACATTCAGTACTTC	CASSSPDRVENIQYF
TRBJ1-1	TRBV4-3	many	NA	TGCGCCAGCAGCCAAGGCTATTTAAACACTGAAGCTTTCTTT	CASSQGYLNTEAFF
TRBJ2-7	TRBV20-1	few	TRBD2	TGCAGCGTGCGGGGGGCGGCCTACGAGCAGTACTTC	CSVRGAAYEQYF
TRBJ2-7	TRBV18	few	NA	TGTGCCAGCTCACCAGGCGGAAACGAGCAGTACTTC	CASSPGGNEQYF
TRBJ2-5	TRBV28	NA	NA	TGTGCCAGCAGTTTCCCGGCACGCGGGGCCCAGTACTTC	CASSFPARGAQYF
TRBJ2-5	TRBV7-9	few	TRBD1	TGTGCCAGCAGACGGGACAGCGGAGAGACCCAGTACTTC	CASRRDSGETQYF
TRBJ1-2	TRBV3-1	few	NA	TGTGCCAGCAGCCAAGAACCGGGAGGAGGCTACACCTTC	CASSQEPGGGYTF
TRBJ1-2	TRBV12-3/TRBV12-4	NA	NA	TGTGCCAGCAGTTTAGAGGGGAGAAAGGATGGCTACACCTTC	CASSLEGRKDGYTF
TRBJ1-2	TRBV20-1	few	NA	TGCAGTGCTAGAGAGTTCGGACTTCGGGGCTACACCTTC	CSAREFGLRGYTF
TRBJ2-5	TRBV7-2	NA	NA	TGTGCCAGCAGCTCGGGACGGCTCCAAGAGACCCAGTACTTC	CASSSGRLQETQYF
TRBJ2-2	TRBV10-3	few	NA	TGTGCCAGCGGGACCGAGAACACCGGGGAGCTGTTTTTT	CASGTENTGELFF
TRBJ1-2	TRBV7-9	NA	NA	TGTGCCAGCAGCTTTAGACAGGCTAACTATGGCTACACCTTC	CASSFRQANYGYTF
TRBJ1-2	TRBV27	NA	NA	TGTGCCAGCAGCCCCCTGGGGGTCGGGACCTATGGCTACACCTTC	CASSPLGVGTYGYTF
TRBJ2-3	TRBV15	NA	NA	TGTGCCACCGGCGGGGACCACCGAAGAGATACGCAGTATTTT	CATGGDHRRDTQYF
TRBJ1-1	TRBV6-5	many	NA	TGTGCCAGCAGTTACTCCCTCGGGTTGAACACTGAAGCTTTCTTT	CASSYSLGLNTEAFF
TRBJ1-5	TRBV20-1	NA	NA	TGCAGTGCTAGGGGTCCTCAGGGGAGGGTTGGGGAGCCCCAGCATTTT	CSARGPQGRVGEPQHF
TRBJ2-3	TRBV5-1	few	NA	TGCGCCAGCAGCTTGAAGGGGCTGGGGGGCCTAGATACGCAGTATTTT	CASSLKGLGGLDTQYF
TRBJ2-3	TRBV6-2/TRBV6-3	few	NA	TGTGCCAGCACCTCTTTGTCAGATACGCAGTATTTT	CASTSLSDTQYF
TRBJ2-1	TRBV6-5	NA	NA	TGTGCCAGCAGTTACGTCACCGATAGTGAGCAGTTCTTC	CASSYVTDSEQFF
TRBJ1-1	TRBV7-9	NA	NA	TGTGCCAGCAGCTTAGTCCCTGAAGCTTTCTTT	CASSLVPEAFF
TRBJ1-6	TRBV3-1	NA	NA	TGTGACAGCAGCCAAGATCCGGCCTCACCCCTCCACTTT	CDSSQDPASPLHF
TRBJ1-5	TRBV7-2	many	TRBD1	TGTGCCAGCAGCTTAGAAACAGGGGTTAAGCCCCAGCATTTT	CASSLETGVKPQHF
TRBJ1-6	TRBV12-3/TRBV12-4	few	NA	TGTGCCAGCAGTTTAGAGTTCTCACCCCTCCACTTT	CASSLEFSPLHF
TRBJ2-7	TRBV5-1	few	NA	TGCGCCAGCAGCCCCAAGATTTCGACCAGCTACGAGCAGTACTTC	CASSPKISTSYEQYF
TRBJ2-7	TRBV7-9	NA	NA	TGTGCCAGCAGCTTAGGGAACGGAGCCTACGAGCAGTACTTC	CASSLGNGAYEQYF
TRBJ2-3	TRBV19	few	TRBD2	TGTGCCAGTACCCAGACTAGCGTAAATACGCAGTATTTT	CASTQTSVNTQYF
TRBJ1-2	TRBV10-3	NA	NA	TGTGCCATCAGTGAAGCTAACTATGGCTACACCTTC	CAISEANYGYTF
TRBJ1-1	TRBV6-5	NA	NA	TGTGCCAGCACCACGAGGGGGGAAACTGAAGCTTTCTTT	CASTTRGETEAFF
TRBJ2-5	TRBV7-9	many	TRBD2	TGTGCCAGCAGCCTTCCTAGCGGGGGGATAAGAGAGACCCAGTACTTC	CASSLPSGGIRETQYF
TRBJ2-5	TRBV29-1	few	NA	TGCAGCGTTGAACAATCCTTTCCAGGGGAGACCCAGTACTTC	CSVEQSFPGETQYF
TRBJ2-3	TRBV5-1	NA	TRBD2	TGCGCCAGCAGCCCCAGACTAGCGGCGCGCACAGATACGCAGTATTTT	CASSPRLAARTDTQYF
TRBJ2-3	TRBV18	NA	NA	TGTGCCAGCTCGGGATGGAACTCTGGAGATACGCAGTATTTT	CASSGWNSGDTQYF